These T cell receptor beta chains were read from a single sample in a study of T cell responses to AZD1222 COVID-19 vaccine. Measured with immunoSEQ multiplex PCR; TCRdb has only the in-frame clones, and not every one. The specimen's table records about 140,000 clones. Sequencing input: peripheral blood. The receptors originated from an adult in good health. The CDR3 runs from the conserved cysteine through the conserved F or W. A D gene is named only where the DNA matches it firmly.

V,J,D,DNA,CDR3
TRBV3-1/TRBV3-2,TRBJ2-5,TRBD2,TGTGCCAGCAGCCAAGGGGCAGCGGGGGACCAAGAGACCCAGTACTTC,CASSQGAAGDQETQYF
TRBV19,TRBJ1-6,NA,TGTGCCAGTAAATTAGGGGTTAATTCACCCCTCCACTTT,CASKLGVNSPLHF
TRBV5-5,TRBJ1-2,NA,TGTGCCAGCAGCTTGGGACATCGGTTATCGGGCTATGGCTACACCTTC,CASSLGHRLSGYGYTF
TRBV10-3,TRBJ1-4,NA,TGTGCCATCAGTGAGTCTCTGTCAACTAATGAAAAACTGTTTTTT,CAISESLSTNEKLFF
TRBV15,TRBJ2-4,NA,TGTGCCACCAGCAGAGATGGGTGGGGAGCCAAAAACATTCAGTACTTC,CATSRDGWGAKNIQYF
TRBV6-5,TRBJ1-2,NA,TGTGCCAGCAGCCGATTATTGACGGATGGCTACACCTTC,CASSRLLTDGYTF
TRBV25-1,TRBJ2-1,TRBD1,TGTGCCAGCACCCCAGACAGGGTTCTGTCCTACAATGAGCAGTTCTTC,CASTPDRVLSYNEQFF
TRBV11-3,TRBJ1-1,NA,TGTGCCAGCAGCTACTCAGGGTCTAGCACTGAAGCTTTCTTT,CASSYSGSSTEAFF
TRBV5-1,TRBJ2-1,NA,TGCGCCAGCACAACGGAACCTACGAGGAATGAGCAGTTCTTC,CASTTEPTRNEQFF
TRBV5-4,TRBJ1-2,NA,TGTGCCAGCAGCCAAGACGGAAACTATGGCTACACCTTC,CASSQDGNYGYTF
TRBV9,TRBJ2-2,NA,TGTGCCAGCAGCGTAGACTGGCAGCAAACCGGGGAGCTGTTTTTT,CASSVDWQQTGELFF
TRBV19,TRBJ2-1,TRBD2,TGTGCCAGTAGACCGGGACTAGTGAAGCAGGACTCCTACAATGAGCAGTTCTTC,CASRPGLVKQDSYNEQFF
TRBV28,TRBJ1-2,TRBD1,TGTGCCAGCAGCGCCCCAATTGGGACAGGGTATGGCTACACCTTC,CASSAPIGTGYGYTF
TRBV27,TRBJ1-6,TRBD1,TGTGCCAGCAGCCCTTCGACAGGGGATAATTCACCCCTCCACTTT,CASSPSTGDNSPLHF
TRBV9,TRBJ1-2,NA,TGTGCCAGCAGCAACCGCTATGGCTACACCTTC,CASSNRYGYTF
TRBV9,TRBJ2-3,NA,TGTGCCAGCAGCAAGCCCGGGGGTAGTGCGCAGTATTTT,CASSKPGGSAQYF
TRBV19,TRBJ1-5,NA,TGTGCCAGCCGGAGGCGGGTGGATAGCAATCAGCCCCAGCATTTT,CASRRRVDSNQPQHF
TRBV5-4,TRBJ2-7,NA,TGTGCCAGCAGCACCTCCCCGGACAGACTCGAGCAGTACTTC,CASSTSPDRLEQYF
TRBV2,TRBJ1-2,NA,TGTGCCAGCAGTGAAAGGAAGAACTATGGCTACACCTTC,CASSERKNYGYTF
TRBV30,TRBJ2-4,NA,TGTGCCTGGGACATAGGGAACATTCAGTACTTC,CAWDIGNIQYF
TRBV6-5,TRBJ1-1,NA,TGTGCCAGCAGCACAGGGTCCCTGAACACTGAAGCTTTCTTT,CASSTGSLNTEAFF
TRBV3-1/TRBV3-2,TRBJ2-5,NA,TGTGTCAGCAGCCAAGAGATAAGGGAGACCCAGTACTTC,CVSSQEIRETQYF
TRBV21-1,TRBJ1-1,NA,TGTGCCGTTATAGGGGGCAACACTGAAGCTTTCTTT,CAVIGGNTEAFF
TRBV5-4,TRBJ1-1,NA,TGTGCCAGCAGCTTGGCCAACAGGGTGAGCACTGAAGCTTTCTTT,CASSLANRVSTEAFF
TRBV6-5,TRBJ1-1,TRBD1,TGTGCCAGCAGCTACGGGACAGGTACTGAAGCTTTCTTT,CASSYGTGTEAFF
TRBV12-3/TRBV12-4,TRBJ1-3,NA,TGTGCCAGCCGGAGTTGGAACACCATATATTTT,CASRSWNTIYF
TRBV5-1,TRBJ1-4,TRBD1,TGCGCCAGCAGCGTGGACAGGGGCGCAGGTGAAAAACTGTTTTTT,CASSVDRGAGEKLFF
TRBV6-5,TRBJ1-1,TRBD1,TGTGCCAGCAGTTACTCGGGAGGCTACAGGGGAACTGAAGCTTTCTTT,CASSYSGGYRGTEAFF
TRBV30,TRBJ2-7,NA,TGTGCCTACCAACCGGGACGGGACTCCTACGAGCAGTACTTC,CAYQPGRDSYEQYF
TRBV6-2/TRBV6-3,TRBJ2-3,TRBD1,TGTGCCAGCAGCCCCGGACAGGTCAAAAGCACAGATACGCAGTATTTT,CASSPGQVKSTDTQYF
TRBV7-8,TRBJ2-1,NA,TGTGCCAGCAGCTTGGAGGGGGGCGGGATCTACAATGAGCAGTTCTTC,CASSLEGGGIYNEQFF
TRBV5-5,TRBJ2-7,TRBD2,TGTGCCAGCAGCTTGAGGGCTAGCGGGGGCCTCTACGAGCAGTACTTC,CASSLRASGGLYEQYF
TRBV10-3,TRBJ2-7,TRBD2,TGTGCCATCAGTGATCGGGGGGGCGGATACGAGCAGTACTTC,CAISDRGGGYEQYF
TRBV28,TRBJ1-1,TRBD1,TGTGCCAGCAGGTCCGTCAGGTCAGGGGGAAGGAAGACTGAAGCTTTCTTT,CASRSVRSGGRKTEAFF
TRBV28,TRBJ2-7,TRBD2,TGTGCCAGCAGTAGTCCCCGGGGGGCCTACGAGCAGTACTTC,CASSSPRGAYEQYF
TRBV7-6,TRBJ1-1,NA,TGTGCCAGCAGCTTAGGAGAGATCTTGAACACTGAAGCTTTCTTT,CASSLGEILNTEAFF
TRBV5-6,TRBJ2-3,TRBD2,TGTGCCAGCAGCTTGGGTGGCGGGGGGGCCGCAGATACGCAGTATTTT,CASSLGGGGAADTQYF
TRBV4-3,TRBJ2-7,TRBD1,TGCGCCAGCAGCCAACAAGGGACCGGGACAGGGTTATACGAGCAGTACTTC,CASSQQGTGTGLYEQYF
TRBV5-4,TRBJ1-6,NA,TGTGCCAGCAGCTTGGAGGGCTATAATTCACCCCTCCACTTT,CASSLEGYNSPLHF
TRBV2,TRBJ2-6,TRBD1,TGTGCCAGCAGTGACGGGGCCCTAGGGACAGGGGTCTTCTCTGGGGCCAACGTCCTGACTTTC,CASSDGALGTGVFSGANVLTF
TRBV18,TRBJ1-4,NA,TGTGCCAGCTCACCGGGGTTCTTGAACGAAAAACTGTTTTTT,CASSPGFLNEKLFF
TRBV11-3,TRBJ2-1,TRBD2,TGTGCCAGCAGCCCATCTCCGGGACTAGCAGGGCAGTTCTTC,CASSPSPGLAGQFF
TRBV15,TRBJ2-3,TRBD2,TGTGCCACCAGCAGGGACTATACTAGCGGGGGTAGTGATACGCAGTATTTT,CATSRDYTSGGSDTQYF
TRBV5-1,TRBJ2-5,TRBD2,TGCGCCAGCCGTAGCGGGGGCTTCCAAGAGACCCAGTACTTC,CASRSGGFQETQYF
TRBV21-1,TRBJ2-7,NA,TGTGCCAGCAGCAAAGCGCTTAGCTACGAGCAGTACTTC,CASSKALSYEQYF
TRBV12-3/TRBV12-4,TRBJ1-1,NA,TGTGCCAGCACTCCGCAGGTGGGTACTGAAGCTTTCTTT,CASTPQVGTEAFF
TRBV6-5,TRBJ2-3,NA,TGTGCCAGCAAATCTAGCACAGATACGCAGTATTTT,CASKSSTDTQYF
TRBV6-5,TRBJ2-1,TRBD1,TGTGCCAGCAGTTACGACAGGGGGAATGAGCAGTTCTTC,CASSYDRGNEQFF
TRBV5-5,TRBJ2-7,NA,TGTGCCAGCAGCTTACGGGTTGTAACTGCTGCCTACGAGCAGTACTTC,CASSLRVVTAAYEQYF
TRBV11-3,TRBJ1-2,TRBD1,TGTGCCAGCAGCTTGGGCCGGGACAGGACATATGGCTACACCTTC,CASSLGRDRTYGYTF
TRBV12-3/TRBV12-4,TRBJ2-5,NA,TGTGCCAGCAGTACCACACACGGAGAGACCCAGTACTTC,CASSTTHGETQYF
TRBV2,TRBJ1-5,NA,TGTGCCAGCAGGGAGCACGGAGAGCCCCAGCATTTT,CASREHGEPQHF
TRBV5-1,TRBJ2-3,NA,TGCGCCAGCAGCTTCTCCGGGGATTTCGCAGATACGCAGTATTTT,CASSFSGDFADTQYF
TRBV13,TRBJ1-3,NA,TGTGCCAGCAGCTCTTTAATGGGGGACCGCGACTACTCTGGAAACACCATATATTTT,CASSSLMGDRDYSGNTIYF
TRBV5-6,TRBJ2-7,TRBD1,TGTGCCAGCAGCTGGGGGACAGGGGGCTTTCGCTACGAGCAGTACTTC,CASSWGTGGFRYEQYF
TRBV5-4,TRBJ2-5,NA,TGTGCCAGCAGCTCGTCTTTTTCAGGTTGGGAGACCCAGTACTTC,CASSSSFSGWETQYF
TRBV4-2,TRBJ2-5,NA,TGTGCCAGCAGCCAAGTTGGGTCGGAGGGCCAAGAGACCCAGTACTTC,CASSQVGSEGQETQYF
TRBV12-3/TRBV12-4,TRBJ2-5,NA,TGTGCCAGCGGATTGTACCAAGAGACCCAGTACTTC,CASGLYQETQYF